The clone carrying this T cell receptor beta chain was seen a single time. The sample belongs to a study of blood T cell repertoires in COVID-19. For the study at large: COVID-19 samples collected from the United States, Italy and Spain covered acute and convalescent phases. T cells, B-cell-depleted T cells, or PBMCs provided the cDNA or gDNA that served as material.

CDR3 length equals 17 residues. Looked up from germline, CDR1 is SGHVT and CDR2 is SQSDAQ. Trimming shortened V by 3 bases and J by 0 bases, and 17 bases separated the two germline ends. Original data processing: Estimated nucleated cell counts came from reference gene primer amplification. Using immunoSEQ multiplex PCR, the repertoire was profiled, and TCRdb retains in-frame clones only, with some absent. V and J calls and clone size are copied from that table; D and trimming were computed from the DNA. This repertoire shows over 350,000 clones, 86% found once; its top ten account for under 1.5%. The genes are TRBV7-4 and TRBJ1-1; D perhaps matches TRBD1 (5 bases). The sequencing input was peripheral blood. The origin of this receptor is a woman aged 30 to 39 with active or convalescent COVID-19. The CDR3 DNA follows: TGTGCCAGCAGCTTGGGTCGGGGGAACCTCATGAACACTGAAGCTTTCTTT. Encoded protein: CASSLGRGNLMNTEAFF.